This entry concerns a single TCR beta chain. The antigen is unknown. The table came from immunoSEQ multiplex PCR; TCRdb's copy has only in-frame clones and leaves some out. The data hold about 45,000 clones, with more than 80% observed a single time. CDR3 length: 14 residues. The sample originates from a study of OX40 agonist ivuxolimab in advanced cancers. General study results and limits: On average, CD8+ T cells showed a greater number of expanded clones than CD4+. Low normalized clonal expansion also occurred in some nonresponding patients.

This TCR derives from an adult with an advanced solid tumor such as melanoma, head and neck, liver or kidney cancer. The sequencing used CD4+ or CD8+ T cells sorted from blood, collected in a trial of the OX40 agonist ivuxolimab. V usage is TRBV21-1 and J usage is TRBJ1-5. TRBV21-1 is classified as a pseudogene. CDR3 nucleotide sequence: TGTGCCAGCAGCAAAGATCGGGGCAATCAGCCCCAGCATTTT. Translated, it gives CASSKDRGNQPQHF.